A selection of T cell receptor beta chains follows, all from one sample in a study of CD8 T cells in ankylosing spondylitis. TCRdb reprocessed the 5' RACE reads with MiXCR, giving one entry per CDR3 protein. The data contain roughly 230,000 distinct CDR3 sequences, over 7% of them singletons. Sequenced sample: blood, either unsorted or a sorted T cell fraction (not recorded which). These receptors all come from a female donor with ankylosing spondylitis or in good health (not recorded which). The CDR3 runs from the conserved cysteine through the conserved F or W. The D gene is left open where the match is weak. A clone size is listed for some rows: how often the clone was seen (once, few, many), or a class if it is expanded.

j_gene: TRBJ2-1
v_gene: TRBV20-1
abundance: many
d_gene: .
CDR3nt: TGCAGTGCTAGAGAGATTACGGGGGCCTACAATGAGCAGTTCTTC
CDR3aa: CSAREITGAYNEQFF

j_gene: TRBJ2-1
v_gene: TRBV7-9
abundance: few
d_gene: TRBD2
CDR3nt: TGTGCCAGCAGCTTAGGGGGACTACACAATGAGCAGTTCTTC
CDR3aa: CASSLGGLHNEQFF

j_gene: TRBJ1-6
v_gene: TRBV13
abundance: .
d_gene: TRBD1
CDR3nt: TGTGCCAGCAAGATAGACAGGGCCCATTCACCCCTCCACTTT
CDR3aa: CASKIDRAHSPLHF

j_gene: TRBJ2-5
v_gene: TRBV14
abundance: few
d_gene: .
CDR3nt: TGTGCCAGCAGCCAAGCCCCGCAGGCCGGAATCTTC
CDR3aa: CASSQAPQAGIF

j_gene: TRBJ2-7
v_gene: TRBV20-1
abundance: many
d_gene: .
CDR3nt: TGCAGTGCTTCTTCGGTCGGACTCCCTGTCATCGAGCAGTACTTC
CDR3aa: CSASSVGLPVIEQYF

j_gene: TRBJ2-1
v_gene: TRBV5-6
abundance: few
d_gene: .
CDR3nt: TGTGCCAGCAGAGGCCCCTCATCCTACAATGAGCAGTTCTTC
CDR3aa: CASRGPSSYNEQFF

j_gene: TRBJ1-1
v_gene: TRBV20-1
abundance: many
d_gene: .
CDR3nt: TGCAGTGCTAGTGAAGGGTTGGCTGAAGCTTTCTTT
CDR3aa: CSASEGLAEAFF

j_gene: TRBJ2-1
v_gene: TRBV4-2
abundance: few
d_gene: .
CDR3nt: TGTGCCAGCAGCCCAAGAGGTGCGGAAGGCGATGAGCAGTTCTTC
CDR3aa: CASSPRGAEGDEQFF

j_gene: TRBJ2-3
v_gene: TRBV4-3
abundance: many
d_gene: TRBD2
CDR3nt: TGCGCCAGCAGCCAAGATGGAGCGGGAGGCACAGATACGCAGTATTTT
CDR3aa: CASSQDGAGGTDTQYF

j_gene: TRBJ1-5
v_gene: TRBV5-2
abundance: few
d_gene: .
CDR3nt: TGTGCCAGCAAGAGTGGCAATCAGCCCCAGCATTTT
CDR3aa: CASKSGNQPQHF

j_gene: TRBJ2-1
v_gene: TRBV7-3
abundance: many
d_gene: TRBD1
CDR3nt: TGTGCCAGCAGCACGACCGGGACAGCTGGTGAGCAGTTCTTC
CDR3aa: CASSTTGTAGEQFF

j_gene: TRBJ2-7
v_gene: TRBV20-1
abundance: many
d_gene: .
CDR3nt: TGCAGTGCTCAAAGGGACATCGGGGACTACGAGCAGTACTTC
CDR3aa: CSAQRDIGDYEQYF

j_gene: TRBJ2-3
v_gene: TRBV6-1
abundance: many
d_gene: TRBD1
CDR3nt: TGTGCCAGCCGGGACAGGGGGGCAGATACGCAGTATTTT
CDR3aa: CASRDRGADTQYF

j_gene: TRBJ1-2
v_gene: TRBV29-1
abundance: many
d_gene: .
CDR3nt: TGCAGCGTTGGGACGGATTATGGCTACACCTTC
CDR3aa: CSVGTDYGYTF

j_gene: TRBJ1-5
v_gene: TRBV7-3
abundance: few
d_gene: .
CDR3nt: TGTGCCAGAGGGGTAGAGCGTATAGATACTAGCAATCAGCCCCAGCATTTT
CDR3aa: CARGVERIDTSNQPQHF

j_gene: TRBJ1-5
v_gene: TRBV2
abundance: many
d_gene: TRBD1
CDR3nt: TGTGCCAGCAGCGGGGACAGGGCGCTGAGTCAGCCCCAGCATTTT
CDR3aa: CASSGDRALSQPQHF

j_gene: TRBJ1-5
v_gene: TRBV20-1
abundance: many
d_gene: TRBD1
CDR3nt: TGCAGTGCTAGAACAGGGGGGCCTAGCAATCAGCCCCAGCATTTT
CDR3aa: CSARTGGPSNQPQHF

j_gene: TRBJ2-7
v_gene: TRBV12-3/TRBV12-4
abundance: few
d_gene: .
CDR3nt: TGTGCCAGCACTCTCCGGAGGGGGCACGAGCAGTACTTC
CDR3aa: CASTLRRGHEQYF

j_gene: TRBJ2-7
v_gene: TRBV20-1
abundance: many
d_gene: TRBD2
CDR3nt: TGCAGTGCTGGAGGGGGGACTAGCGCCACCTACGAGCAGTACTTC
CDR3aa: CSAGGGTSATYEQYF

j_gene: TRBJ1-2
v_gene: TRBV27
abundance: few
d_gene: .
CDR3nt: TGTGCCAGGAAGACCTATGGCTACACCTTC
CDR3aa: CARKTYGYTF

j_gene: TRBJ2-6
v_gene: TRBV9
abundance: many
d_gene: .
CDR3nt: TGTGCCAGCAGCGTAGATCGGGAATCTGGGGCCAACGTCCTGACTTTC
CDR3aa: CASSVDRESGANVLTF

j_gene: TRBJ2-7
v_gene: TRBV20-1
abundance: many
d_gene: TRBD2
CDR3nt: TGCAGTGCTTCGGTCCGACTAGCGGGCTACGAGCAGTACTTC
CDR3aa: CSASVRLAGYEQYF

j_gene: TRBJ2-1
v_gene: TRBV5-1
abundance: many
d_gene: .
CDR3nt: TGCGCCAGCAGCCCCGGGGAGAACAATGAGCAGTTCTTC
CDR3aa: CASSPGENNEQFF

j_gene: TRBJ1-1
v_gene: TRBV20-1
abundance: many
d_gene: TRBD1
CDR3nt: TGCAGTGCTAGTCCGACAGGGACCCCAGCTTTCTTT
CDR3aa: CSASPTGTPAFF

j_gene: TRBJ1-2
v_gene: TRBV5-1
abundance: many
d_gene: .
CDR3nt: TGCGCCAGCAGCTTGTGGGTCCGAGGGACCTACACCTTC
CDR3aa: CASSLWVRGTYTF

j_gene: TRBJ2-1
v_gene: TRBV9
abundance: few
d_gene: TRBD2
CDR3nt: TGTGCCAGCAGCGTAGGGGCGGGAGGAAGGTATGAGCAGTTCTTC
CDR3aa: CASSVGAGGRYEQFF

j_gene: TRBJ2-7
v_gene: TRBV10-3
abundance: many
d_gene: .
CDR3nt: TGTGCCATCAGGGGGGGGCGGGAGAGCGAGCAGTACTTC
CDR3aa: CAIRGGRESEQYF

j_gene: TRBJ2-3
v_gene: TRBV2
abundance: many
d_gene: .
CDR3nt: TGTGCCAGCCGACCTCAGGAGCGGTTCACAGATACGCAGTATTTT
CDR3aa: CASRPQERFTDTQYF

j_gene: TRBJ2-7
v_gene: TRBV24-1
abundance: many
d_gene: .
CDR3nt: TGTGCCACCAGTGACAAGACAGCCCCCTACGAGCAGTACTTC
CDR3aa: CATSDKTAPYEQYF

j_gene: TRBJ2-1
v_gene: TRBV7-1
abundance: once
d_gene: .
CDR3nt: TGTGCCATCAGCTCTGGGCTCCTCCGCTGGGAGCAGTTCTTC
CDR3aa: CAISSGLLRWEQFF

j_gene: TRBJ2-2
v_gene: TRBV28
abundance: many
d_gene: TRBD1
CDR3nt: TGTGCCAGCAGTGCCTACAGGGGGAGGAACACCGGGGAGCTGTTTTTT
CDR3aa: CASSAYRGRNTGELFF